Below, 24 T cell receptor beta chains from the same sample are listed, as sequenced in a study of blood T cells in healthy people across ages. Combining a sample-barcoded 5' primer with a J-beta primer mix, a second PCR ran for roughly 7 to 12 cycles. TCRdb called the 5' RACE reads again in MiXCR, with one record for every CDR3 protein. The sample has about 1.6 million distinct CDR3 sequences, about 35% seen once. Specimen: blood. The receptors were sampled from a woman in her twenties or thirties in good health.

V gene TRBV12-3 or TRBV12-4 combines with J gene TRBJ1-2; D not certain. Between the trimmed V and J ends, which lost 2 bases and 11 bases, there was a span of 15 bases. The CDR3 contains 13 residues. The CDR3 region is CASSLPLGNEYTF. Written as DNA, the CDR3 is TGTGCCAGCAGTTTACCATTGGGGAATGAGTACACCTTC.

CDR3 loop: CSANPGQRNQPQHF. The CDR3 coding sequence is TGCAGTGCTAATCCGGGACAGAGAAATCAGCCCCAGCATTTT. The rearrangement uses TRBV20-1 and TRBJ1-5, with 7 positions matching TRBD1. Germline V CDR1 and CDR2: DFQATT, SNEGSKA (reference sequence). There are 14 residues in the CDR3. Trimming cost V 4 bases and J 4 bases; bases outside gene matches: 7.

Only a few counts were recorded for this clonotype. This chain joins TRBV5-1 and TRBJ2-7; 7 bases line up with TRBD1. V gave up 7 bases and J gave up 2 bases; unmatched junction bases: 12. Looked up from germline, CDR1 is SGHRS and CDR2 is YFSETQ. This CDR3 has 15 amino acids. CDR3 bases: TGCGCCAGCTCCACAGGGGACGGGCGGACCTACGAGCAGTACTTC. The encoded protein is CASSTGDGRTYEQYF.

This clonotype was seen ten or more times. This chain links TRBV6-6 with TRBJ2-5; TRBD2 matches 8 bases. Germline CDR1 and CDR2: MNHNY and SVGAGI (reference sequence). The CDR3 spans 13 residues. Losses at the gene ends were 7 bases for V and 5 bases for J; bases not matched to a gene: 6. CDR3 coding DNA: TGTGCCAGCATCCCTACTAGCGGTGAGACCCAGTACTTC. Translated: CASIPTSGETQYF.

The chain links TRBV5-1 to TRBJ2-3; TRBD1 aligns across 7 bases. The length of the CDR3 is 15 residues. The germline V gene has CDR1 SGHRS and CDR2 YFSETQ. V was clipped by 0 bases and J by 7 bases; unmatched bases: 8. As DNA, the CDR3 is TGCGCCAGCAGCTTGGAGGGGGCCCCGACGAATACGCAGTATTTT. This gives the protein CASSLEGAPTNTQYF.

In its sample, this clonotype was seen a few times. The CDR3 DNA sequence: TGTGCCAGCAGCCAAGACCGGCGGAAATCCTACGAGCAGTACTTC. The encoded protein is CASSQDRRKSYEQYF. V and J are TRBV3-1 and TRBJ2-7; D not certain. Per the germline V gene, CDR1 is LGHDT and CDR2 is YNNKEL (reference sequence). The CDR3 totals 15 residues. V shed 0 bases and J shed 1 base, with 10 bases lying between them.

Comments on this clonotype: This clone may be a read error of a much larger clone one base away. The genes are TRBV25-1 and TRBJ1-1, with D perhaps matching TRBD1 (5 bases). The CDR3 consists of 13 residues. Per the germline V gene, CDR1 is MGHDK and CDR2 is SYGVNS. The CDR3 here is CAGSLTENTEAFF. CDR3 in DNA: TGTGCCGGCAGTTTGACAGAGAACACTGAAGCTTTCTTT.

This clonotype was seen only a few times. The chain carries TRBV20-1 and TRBJ2-1; D is undetermined. The V gene's germline CDR1 is DFQATT and CDR2 SNEGSKA (reference sequence). V was clipped by 5 bases and J by 8 bases, with 13 bases between them. The CDR3 has 12 amino acids. CDR3 amino acids: CSAAQMDYEQFF. The CDR3 coding sequence is TGCAGTGCTGCACAGATGGATTATGAGCAGTTCTTC.

V usage is TRBV19 and J usage is TRBJ2-4, with TRBD2 as a possible D gene (5 bases). The CDR3 spans 16 residues. Trimming took off 4 bases at V and 8 bases at J, with 21 bases between the two ends. Germline V lookup: CDR1 LNHDA, CDR2 SQIVND (reference sequence). The CDR3 bases are TGTGCCAGTAGTACTATGGAGGCGTGGGCCGGGGACATTCAGTACTTC. Translated, it gives CASSTMEAWAGDIQYF.

This clonotype was found a few times. J is TRBJ1-2 and V is TRBV6-2 or TRBV6-3, with 7 nucleotides matching TRBD1. The CDR3 spans 12 residues. V lost 7 bases to trimming and J lost 8 bases; unmatched junction nucleotides: 7. The germline V gene has CDR1 MNHEY and CDR2 SVGEGT. The CDR3 DNA follows: TGTGCCAGCAATGAGGGGGCGCGAGGCTACACCTTC. Translation gives CASNEGARGYTF.

The chain joins TRBV11-2 to TRBJ2-2; D not certain. The germline V gene encodes CDR1 SGHAT and CDR2 FQNNGV. There are 15 residues in the CDR3. The V gene lost 5 bases and the J gene lost 4 bases, with 14 bases spanning the gap. CDR3 sequence reads: CASSPPGRLTGELFF. CDR3 bases: TGTGCCAGCAGCCCCCCCGGGCGACTCACCGGGGAGCTGTTTTTT.

The sample holds many counts of this clonotype. The chain recombines TRBV20-1 with TRBJ2-1; no clear D gene. The length of the CDR3 is 12 residues. Trimming removed 3 bases from V and 2 bases from J, with 5 bases in between. The germline gives CDR1 DFQATT, CDR2 SNEGSKA (reference sequence). The CDR3 protein is CSARGTYNEQFF. CDR3 in DNA: TGCAGTGCTAGGGGAACCTACAATGAGCAGTTCTTC.

This chain connects TRBV19 to TRBJ2-6; D unclear. The germline CDR1 and CDR2 sequences are LNHDA and SQIVND (reference sequence). The CDR3 has 13 residues. In nucleotides, the CDR3 is TGTGCTGTAAGAGTGGCTGGGGCCAACGTCCTGACTTTC. Translation: CAVRVAGANVLTF.

This clonotype was counted a few times. The rearrangement joins TRBV10-3 to TRBJ2-7; 7 nucleotides align to TRBD2. Trimming took 0 bases from V and 5 from J; bases not matched to a gene: 4. Germline values: CDR1 ENHRY, CDR2 SYGVKD. The CDR3 spans 14 residues. The DNA of the CDR3 is TGTGCCATCAGTGAGTCAGCGGGGCCCAACGAGCAGTACTTC. Translated: CAISESAGPNEQYF.

The V and J genes are TRBV25-1 and TRBJ2-7, with 8 bases fitting TRBD2. V trimming: 5 bases; J trimming: 2 bases; junction bases outside the gene matches: 8. CDR3 length: 15 residues. CDR1 is MGHDK and CDR2 is SYGVNS in the germline V gene. The CDR3 loop is CASSWERETAYEQYF. The CDR3 coding sequence is TGTGCCAGCAGTTGGGAGCGGGAGACAGCCTACGAGCAGTACTTC.

This clonotype was observed a handful of times. The junction departs from germline at one end; a sequencing error may be responsible. The chain employs TRBV4-1 and TRBJ2-3, with 8 nucleotides matching TRBD2. The CDR3 contains 17 residues. The germline gives CDR1 MGHRA, CDR2 YSYEKL. CDR3 sequence reads: CASSQEGSSGSTDTQYF. The DNA for the CDR3 is TGTGCCAGCAGCCAAGAAGGGTCTAGCGGGAGCACAGATACGCAGTATTTT.

In this sample, this clonotype turned up a few times. V gene TRBV5-1 combines with J gene TRBJ1-1, with a weak D call TRBD1 (5 bases). The CDR3 runs to 15 residues. From germline, CDR1 is SGHRS and CDR2 YFSETQ. Trimming left V 4 bases short and J 6 bases short, with 19 bases between. The CDR3 nucleotides are TGCGCCAGCAGCCTGGGCTCACAGGTTTTCTCTGAAGCTTTCTTT. Translating gives CASSLGSQVFSEAFF. Looking up the rest from reference TRBV5-1 and TRBJ1-1 gives the full variable domain: KAGVTQTPRYLIKTRGQQVTLSCSPISGHRSVSWYQQTPGQGLQFLFEYFSETQRNKGNFPGRFSGRQFSNSRSEMNVSTLELGDSALYLCASSLGSQVFSEAFFGQGTRLTVV.

This clonotype was picked up a small number of times. V is TRBV28 and J is TRBJ2-7; D may be TRBD1 or TRBD2 (5 bases each). From germline, CDR1 is MDHEN and CDR2 SYDVKM. The germline V and J ends were trimmed by 3 bases and 2 bases, with 14 bases remaining between them. The CDR3 sequence is 15 residues long. The CDR3 here is CASSFAGRNPYEQYF. CDR3 nucleotides: TGTGCCAGCAGTTTTGCAGGGAGAAACCCCTACGAGCAGTACTTC.

Concerning this clonotype: A read error is likely, as this CDR3 ends without the conserved phenylalanine or tryptophan. The chain combines TRBV29-1 with TRBJ2-1; no clear D gene. CDR3 size: 11 residues. The V gene's germline CDR1 is SQVTM and CDR2 ANQGSEA. Trimming took off 4 bases at V and 8 bases at J, with 9 bases between the two ends. CDR3 sequence reads: CSVALIYEQFV. The CDR3 nucleotides read TGCAGCGTTGCACTCATCTATGAGCAGTTCGTC.

The chain uses TRBV9 and TRBJ2-1; perhaps TRBD1 as D (6 bases). The V end lost 0 bases, the J end lost 8 bases, and 6 bases lay between the germline ends. The CDR3 contains 12 residues. The germline gives CDR1 SGDLS, CDR2 YYNGEE. CDR3 DNA sequence: TGTGCCAGCAGCGTAGAGGGGGATGAGCAGTTCTTC. Protein product: CASSVEGDEQFF.

V gene TRBV29-1 combines with J gene TRBJ1-5; D possibly corresponds to TRBD1 (5 bases). Germline V lookup: CDR1 SQVTM, CDR2 ANQGSEA. The CDR3 runs to 14 residues. Trimming removed 4 bases at V and 5 bases at J, with 15 bases between. DNA for the CDR3: TGCAGCGTTGGGGGACTTCCGGGCGATCAGCCCCAGCATTTT. Translated, it gives CSVGGLPGDQPQHF.

In this sample, this clonotype turned up once. The chain's CDR3 is CASSPRGQGLYNEQFF. CDR3 nucleotide sequence: TGTGCCAGCAGCCCAAGGGGACAGGGTCTTTACAATGAGCAGTTCTTC. The chain employs TRBV13 and TRBJ2-1; 9 bases map to TRBD1. Germline V lookup: CDR1 PRHDT, CDR2 FYEKMQ (reference sequence). The V gene end was trimmed by 5 bases and the J gene end by 4 bases; junction bases not matched to a gene: 9. CDR3 length: 16 amino acids.

This clonotype turned up a few times. The rearrangement links TRBV5-6 to TRBJ2-1, with TRBD2 matching 9 bases. CDR1 is SGHDT, CDR2 YYEEEE, per germline. This CDR3 spans 15 amino acids. Germline trimming cut 0 bases from V and 7 bases from J; bases unmatched to any gene: 5. This CDR3 is CASSLGSGGWNEQFF. The CDR3 DNA follows: TGTGCCAGCAGCTTGGGGAGCGGGGGGTGGAATGAGCAGTTCTTC. Based on the CDR3 plus reference TRBV5-6 and TRBJ2-1, the full variable domain is DAGVTQSPTHLIKTRGQQVTLRCSPKSGHDTVSWYQQALGQGPQFIFQYYEEEERQRGNFPDRFSGHQFPNYSSELNVNALLLGDSALYLCASSLGSGGWNEQFFGPGTRLTVL.

This clonotype has more than one count but fewer than ten. This chain links TRBV10-3 with TRBJ1-1; D might be TRBD1 (6 bases). The CDR3 contains 13 residues. V lost 10 bases, J lost 1 base, and 13 bases lay in between. Germline V gives CDR1 ENHRY, CDR2 SYGVKD. In nucleotides, the CDR3 is TGTGCCACGGTGACAGGTCCGAACACTGAAGCTTTCTTT. Residues: CATVTGPNTEAFF.